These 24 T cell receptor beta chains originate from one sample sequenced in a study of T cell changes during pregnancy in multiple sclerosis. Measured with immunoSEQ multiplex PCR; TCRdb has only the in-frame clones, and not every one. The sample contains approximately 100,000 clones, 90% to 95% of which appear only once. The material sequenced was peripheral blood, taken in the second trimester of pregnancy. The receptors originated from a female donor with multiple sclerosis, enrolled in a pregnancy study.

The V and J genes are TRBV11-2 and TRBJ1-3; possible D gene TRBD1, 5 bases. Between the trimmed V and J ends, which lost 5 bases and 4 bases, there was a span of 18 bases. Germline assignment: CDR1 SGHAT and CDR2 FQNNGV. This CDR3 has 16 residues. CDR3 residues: CASSPWEGSRGNTIYF. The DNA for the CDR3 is TGTGCCAGCAGCCCCTGGGAGGGGTCGAGAGGAAACACCATATATTTT.

Written as DNA, the CDR3 is TGTGCCAGCAGTGAATCAGGGTCGGACAATGAGCAGTTCTTC. It yields the protein CASSESGSDNEQFF. The chain joins TRBV6-1 to TRBJ2-1, with D perhaps TRBD1 (5 bases). Germline assignment: CDR1 MNHNS and CDR2 SASEGT. CDR3 length: 14 residues. V was shortened by 2 bases and J by 5 bases, with 10 bases between the two germline ends.

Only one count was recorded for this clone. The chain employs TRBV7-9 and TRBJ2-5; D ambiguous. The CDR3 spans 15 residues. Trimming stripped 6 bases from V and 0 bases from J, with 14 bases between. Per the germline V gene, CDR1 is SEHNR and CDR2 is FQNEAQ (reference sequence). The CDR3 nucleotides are TGTGCCAGCAGTAAGTCAGAAGCGTACCAAGAGACCCAGTACTTC. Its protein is CASSKSEAYQETQYF.

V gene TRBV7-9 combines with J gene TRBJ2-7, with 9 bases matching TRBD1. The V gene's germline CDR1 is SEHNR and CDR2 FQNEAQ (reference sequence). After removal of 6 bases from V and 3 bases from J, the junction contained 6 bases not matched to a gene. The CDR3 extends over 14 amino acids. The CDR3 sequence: CASRQGAGDYEQYF. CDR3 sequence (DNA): TGTGCCAGCAGACAGGGGGCGGGGGACTACGAGCAGTACTTC.

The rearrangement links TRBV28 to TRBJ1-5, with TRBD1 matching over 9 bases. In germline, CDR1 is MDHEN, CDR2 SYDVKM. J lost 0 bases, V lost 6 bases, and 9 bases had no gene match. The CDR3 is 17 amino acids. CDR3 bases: TGTGCCAGCAGCAGGGACAGGGCAATTAATAGCAATCAGCCCCAGCATTTT. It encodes CASSRDRAINSNQPQHF.

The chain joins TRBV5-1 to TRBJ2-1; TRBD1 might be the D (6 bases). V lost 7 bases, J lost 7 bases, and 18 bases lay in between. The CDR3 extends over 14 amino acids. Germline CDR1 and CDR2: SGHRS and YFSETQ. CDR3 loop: CASRGSDRRNEQFF. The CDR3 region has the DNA TGCGCCAGCCGCGGTTCGGACAGACGTAATGAGCAGTTCTTC.

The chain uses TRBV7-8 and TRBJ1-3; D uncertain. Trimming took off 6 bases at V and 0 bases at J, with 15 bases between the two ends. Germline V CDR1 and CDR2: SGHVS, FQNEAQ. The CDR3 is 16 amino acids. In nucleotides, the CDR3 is TGTGCCAGCAGTCAAAAGCCAGGAAGCTCTGGAAACACCATATATTTT. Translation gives CASSQKPGSSGNTIYF.

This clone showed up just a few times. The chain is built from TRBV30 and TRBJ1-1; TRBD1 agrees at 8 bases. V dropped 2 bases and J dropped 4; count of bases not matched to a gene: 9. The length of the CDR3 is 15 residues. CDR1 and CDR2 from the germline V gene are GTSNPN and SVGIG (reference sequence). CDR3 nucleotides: TGTGCCTGGAGTTCTCAGGGGGCCTATGGCACTGAAGCTTTCTTT. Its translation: CAWSSQGAYGTEAFF. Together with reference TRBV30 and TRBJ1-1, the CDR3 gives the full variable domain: SQTIHQWPATLVQPVGSPLSLECTVEGTSNPNLYWYRQAAGRGLQLLFYSVGIGQISSEVPQNLSASRPQDRQFILSSKKLLLSDSGFYLCAWSSQGAYGTEAFFGQGTRLTVV.

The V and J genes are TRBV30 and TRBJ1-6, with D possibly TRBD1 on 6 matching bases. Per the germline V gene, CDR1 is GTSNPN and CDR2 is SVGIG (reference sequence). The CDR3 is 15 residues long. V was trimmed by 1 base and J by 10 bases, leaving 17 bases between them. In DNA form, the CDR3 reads TGTGCCTGGAGTGAGGGGCGGGGGGCTCAATCACCCCTCCACTTT. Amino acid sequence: CAWSEGRGAQSPLHF. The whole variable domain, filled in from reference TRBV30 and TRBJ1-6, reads SQTIHQWPATLVQPVGSPLSLECTVEGTSNPNLYWYRQAAGRGLQLLFYSVGIGQISSEVPQNLSASRPQDRQFILSSKKLLLSDSGFYLCAWSEGRGAQSPLHFGNGTRLTVT.

DNA for the CDR3: TGTGCCAGTAGTGCTACCGGGACTTCGATCTCCTACGAGCAGTACTTC. Translating it yields CASSATGTSISYEQYF. The chain has TRBV19 and TRBJ2-7, with D possibly TRBD2 on 6 matching bases. The V end was cut by 5 bases, the J end by 0 bases, with 17 bases between. CDR1 is LNHDA, CDR2 SQIVND, per germline (reference sequence). The CDR3 consists of 16 residues.

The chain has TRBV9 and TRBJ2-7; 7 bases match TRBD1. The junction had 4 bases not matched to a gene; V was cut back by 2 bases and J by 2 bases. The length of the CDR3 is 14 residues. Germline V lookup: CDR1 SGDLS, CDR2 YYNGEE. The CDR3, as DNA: TGTGCCAGCAGCGTTGGGACAGAAACCTACGAGCAGTACTTC. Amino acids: CASSVGTETYEQYF. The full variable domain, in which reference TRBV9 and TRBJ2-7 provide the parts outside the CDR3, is DSGVTQTPKHLITATGQRVTLRCSPRSGDLSVYWYQQSLDQGLQFLIQYYNGEERAKGNILERFSAQQFPDLHSELNLSSLELGDSALYFCASSVGTETYEQYFGPGTRLTVT.

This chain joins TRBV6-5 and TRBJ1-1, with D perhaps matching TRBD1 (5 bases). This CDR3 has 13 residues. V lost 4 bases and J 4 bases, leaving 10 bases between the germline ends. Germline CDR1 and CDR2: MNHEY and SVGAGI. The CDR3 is CASSWGEATEAFF. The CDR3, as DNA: TGTGCCAGCAGTTGGGGGGAGGCCACTGAAGCTTTCTTT.

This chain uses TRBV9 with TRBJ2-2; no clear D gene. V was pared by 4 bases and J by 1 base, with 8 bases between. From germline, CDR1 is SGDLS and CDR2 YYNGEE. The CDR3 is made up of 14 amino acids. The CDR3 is CASSFRQNTGELFF. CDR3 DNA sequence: TGTGCCAGCAGCTTCCGACAGAACACCGGGGAGCTGTTTTTT.

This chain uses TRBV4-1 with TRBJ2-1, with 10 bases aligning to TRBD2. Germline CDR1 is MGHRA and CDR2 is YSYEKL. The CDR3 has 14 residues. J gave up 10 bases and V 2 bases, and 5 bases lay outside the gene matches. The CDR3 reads CASSQPLLAGEQFF. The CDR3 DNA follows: TGCGCCAGCAGCCAACCCCTACTAGCGGGAGAGCAGTTCTTC.

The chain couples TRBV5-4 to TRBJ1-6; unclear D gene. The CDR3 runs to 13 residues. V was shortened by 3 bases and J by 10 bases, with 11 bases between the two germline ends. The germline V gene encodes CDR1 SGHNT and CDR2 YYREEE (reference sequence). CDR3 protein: CASSSGPGSPLHF. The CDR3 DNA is TGTGCCAGCAGCTCTGGACCGGGGTCACCCCTCCACTTT.

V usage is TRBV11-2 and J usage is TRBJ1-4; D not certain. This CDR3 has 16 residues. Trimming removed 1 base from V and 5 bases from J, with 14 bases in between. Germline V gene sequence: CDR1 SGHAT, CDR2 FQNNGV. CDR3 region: CASSLGRGRGNEKLFF. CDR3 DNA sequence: TGTGCCAGCAGCTTAGGGAGAGGGAGAGGGAATGAAAAACTGTTTTTT.

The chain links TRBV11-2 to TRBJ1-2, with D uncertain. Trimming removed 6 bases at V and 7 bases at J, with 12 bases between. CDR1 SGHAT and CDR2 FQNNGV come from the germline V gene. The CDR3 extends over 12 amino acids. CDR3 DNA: TGTGCCAGCAGTTTCGGGATCCGTGGCTACACCTTC. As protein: CASSFGIRGYTF.

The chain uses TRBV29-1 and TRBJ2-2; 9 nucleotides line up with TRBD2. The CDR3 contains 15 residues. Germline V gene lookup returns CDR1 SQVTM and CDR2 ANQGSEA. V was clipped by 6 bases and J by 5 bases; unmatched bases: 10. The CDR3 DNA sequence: TGCAGCGTGACATGGACTAGCGCGTCAACCGGGGAGCTGTTTTTT. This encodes CSVTWTSASTGELFF.

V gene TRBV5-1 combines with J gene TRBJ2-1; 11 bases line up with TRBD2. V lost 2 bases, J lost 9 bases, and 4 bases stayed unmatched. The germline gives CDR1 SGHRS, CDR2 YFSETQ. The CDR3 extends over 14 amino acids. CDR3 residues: CASSFLAGGAEQFF. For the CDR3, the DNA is TGCGCCAGCAGCTTTTTAGCGGGGGGGGCTGAGCAGTTCTTC. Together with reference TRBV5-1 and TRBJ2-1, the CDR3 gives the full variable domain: KAGVTQTPRYLIKTRGQQVTLSCSPISGHRSVSWYQQTPGQGLQFLFEYFSETQRNKGNFPGRFSGRQFSNSRSEMNVSTLELGDSALYLCASSFLAGGAEQFFGPGTRLTVL.

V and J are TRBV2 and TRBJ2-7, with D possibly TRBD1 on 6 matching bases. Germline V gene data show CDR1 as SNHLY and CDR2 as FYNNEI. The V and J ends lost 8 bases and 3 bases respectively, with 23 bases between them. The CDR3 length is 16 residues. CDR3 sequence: CASDFPRDIRIYEQYF. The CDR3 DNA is TGTGCCAGCGATTTTCCCCGGGACATACGAATCTACGAGCAGTACTTC.

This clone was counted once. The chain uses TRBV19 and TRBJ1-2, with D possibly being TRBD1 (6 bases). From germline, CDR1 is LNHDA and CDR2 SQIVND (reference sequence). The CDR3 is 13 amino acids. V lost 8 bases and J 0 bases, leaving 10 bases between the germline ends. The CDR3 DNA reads TGTGCCAGTCGATCAGGGGCTAACTATGGCTACACCTTC. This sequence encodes CASRSGANYGYTF. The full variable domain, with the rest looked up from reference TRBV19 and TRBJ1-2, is DGGITQSPKYLFRKEGQNVTLSCEQNLNHDAMYWYRQDPGQGLRLIYYSQIVNDFQKGDIAEGYSVSREKKESFPLTVTSAQKNPTAFYLCASRSGANYGYTFGSGTRLTVV.

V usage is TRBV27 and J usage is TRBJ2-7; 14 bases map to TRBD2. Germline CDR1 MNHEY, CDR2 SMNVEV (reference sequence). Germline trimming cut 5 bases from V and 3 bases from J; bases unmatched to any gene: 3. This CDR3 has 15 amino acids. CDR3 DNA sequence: TGTGCCAGCAGTGCAGGACTAGCGGGAGGCTACGAGCAGTACTTC. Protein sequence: CASSAGLAGGYEQYF.

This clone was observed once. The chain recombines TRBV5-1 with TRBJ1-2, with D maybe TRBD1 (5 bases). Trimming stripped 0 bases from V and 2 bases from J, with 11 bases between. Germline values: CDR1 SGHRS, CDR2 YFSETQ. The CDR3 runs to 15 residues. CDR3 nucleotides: TGCGCCAGCAGCTTGGAGGGGCTAAGGAACTATGGCTACACCTTC. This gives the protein CASSLEGLRNYGYTF.

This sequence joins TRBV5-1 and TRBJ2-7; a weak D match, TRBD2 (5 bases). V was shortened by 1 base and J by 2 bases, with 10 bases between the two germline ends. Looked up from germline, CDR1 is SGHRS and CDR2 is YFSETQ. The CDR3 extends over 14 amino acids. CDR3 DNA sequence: TGCGCCAGCAGCTTGTTCGGGGAGCCCTACGAGCAGTACTTC. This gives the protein CASSLFGEPYEQYF.